This T cell receptor beta chain appears in the sequencing data of a study of blood T cell repertoires in COVID-19. Study-wide context: From the United States, Italy and Spain came samples of acute and convalescent COVID-19. The analysed material was cDNA or gDNA that came from T cells, B-cell-depleted T cells, or PBMCs.

How the authors handled the data: Researchers report that nucleated cell counts were estimated from reference gene primer amplification. TCRdb keeps only in-frame clones here, not all; method: immunoSEQ multiplex PCR. The V and J calls and clone size are taken from that table; D and trimming were inferred from the DNA. This table holds 200,000 to 250,000 clones, roughly 82% found once. During active infection, Seattle patients enrolled and were then monitored through disease. The germline V gene encodes CDR1 MDHEN and CDR2 SYDVKM. V shed 3 bases and J shed 1 base, with 9 bases lying between them. CDR3 length: 14 residues.

The sample comprised peripheral blood. The chain uses TRBV28 and TRBJ1-1, with a tentative D call TRBD1 (6 bases). This receptor was taken from a woman over 75 with COVID-19, enrolled during active disease. In DNA form, the CDR3 reads TGTGCCAGCAGTTTCGGGACAAGGAACACTGAAGCTTTCTTT. Translation: CASSFGTRNTEAFF. Based on the CDR3 plus reference TRBV28 and TRBJ1-1, the full variable domain is DVKVTQSSRYLVKRTGEKVFLECVQDMDHENMFWYRQDPGLGLRLIYFSYDVKMKEKGDIPEGYSVSREKKERFSLILESASTNQTSMYLCASSFGTRNTEAFFGQGTRLTVV.